Here is one TCR beta chain with its context. What it recognizes is unknown. One end of the junction does not line up with germline, which may come from a read error. Collection occurred without any documented infections or immune events in donors. In germline, CDR1 is SGDLS, CDR2 YYNGEE. The CDR3 length is 14 residues. This entry comes from a study of identifying expanded T cells in peripheral blood. Study-wide results and limits: Differentially abundant clones: about 1.1 between replicates, about 15 at approximately 14 days, more than 18 at four. Across healthy donors, higher total template counts meant significantly greater roughly 2-week count variance.

TCRdb's copy holds only in-frame clones and misses some; the assay was immunoSEQ multiplex PCR. The sample gives some 120,000 clones, more than 80% of which show up once; roughly 3.3% is in the top ten. V is TRBV9 and J is TRBJ2-3, with D perhaps assigned TRBD1 or TRBD2 (5 bases each). Sequenced sample: blood. The TCR originated in a person aged 18 to 70 in good health. CDR3 protein: CASSVVPGAGRQSF. CDR3 sequence (DNA): TGTGCCAGCAGCGTAGTTCCCGGGGCCGGCAGACAGTCTTTT.